Listed below are T cell receptor beta chains from one sample, sequenced in a study of lymphopenia after photon versus proton radiotherapy. Assay: immunoSEQ multiplex PCR; the TCRdb copy retains only in-frame clones and omits some. The sample consists of more than 25,000 clones, roughly 87% of them appearing once. This material consisted of peripheral blood, taken from a patient treated with photon-based radiotherapy. The origin of the receptors is a man aged 45-65 years with gastric cancer. CDR3s include the opening cysteine and the closing phenylalanine or tryptophan. The D gene is left open where the match is weak. The listing skips clone size in some rows; elsewhere it reads once, few, many or a size class.

v_gene	abundance	d_gene	j_gene	CDR3aa	CDR3nt
TRBV19	-	-	TRBJ2-5	CASSGTPKETQYF	TGTGCCAGTAGCGGGACTCCTAAAGAGACCCAGTACTTC
TRBV6-6	-	TRBD1	TRBJ1-1	CASRPGQPEAFF	TGTGCCAGCAGACCGGGACAGCCTGAAGCTTTCTTT
TRBV5-8	-	-	TRBJ1-4	CASSLTGRTNEKLFF	TGTGCCAGCAGCTTAACAGGTCGAACTAATGAAAAACTGTTTTTT
TRBV30	-	TRBD1	TRBJ1-1	CAWAFSGTGDTEAFF	TGTGCCTGGGCTTTTTCCGGGACAGGGGACACTGAAGCTTTCTTT
TRBV5-1	-	-	TRBJ1-1	CASSSHTEAFF	TGCGCCAGCAGCTCACACACTGAAGCTTTCTTT
TRBV2	once	-	TRBJ2-2	CASRAGLNTGELFF	TGTGCCAGCAGGGCGGGGCTCAACACCGGGGAGCTGTTTTTT
TRBV2	-	TRBD1	TRBJ2-6	CASRAGTGASGANVLTF	TGTGCCAGCAGGGCCGGGACAGGGGCCTCTGGGGCCAACGTCCTGACTTTC
TRBV27	-	-	TRBJ2-5	CASSFRGRETQYF	TGTGCCAGCAGTTTTCGGGGTCGAGAGACCCAGTACTTC
TRBV30	-	-	TRBJ2-5	CAWTDGAYQETQYF	TGTGCCTGGACCGACGGGGCATACCAAGAGACCCAGTACTTC
TRBV5-6	-	-	TRBJ1-6	CASSLPQVNSPLHF	TGTGCCAGCAGCTTGCCGCAGGTGAATTCACCCCTCCACTTT
TRBV9	-	-	TRBJ1-3	CASSVAGRVDTIYF	TGTGCCAGCAGCGTAGCTGGCAGGGTGGACACCATATATTTT
TRBV7-6	-	-	TRBJ1-1	CASSLGGTGPGAEAFF	TGTGCCAGCAGCTTAGGGGGAACCGGACCGGGGGCTGAAGCTTTCTTT
TRBV5-4	-	-	TRBJ2-1	CASSFAGLPYNEQFF	TGTGCCAGCAGCTTTGCTGGACTCCCCTACAATGAGCAGTTCTTC
TRBV10-3	-	-	TRBJ1-3	CAISDDIVGNTIYF	TGTGCCATCAGTGATGATATTGTCGGAAACACCATATATTTT
TRBV5-1	-	TRBD1	TRBJ1-4	CASSPTGVGEKLFF	TGCGCCAGCAGCCCAACAGGGGTGGGTGAAAAACTGTTTTTT
TRBV11-3	-	-	TRBJ2-7	CASSLEGRGEQYF	TGTGCCAGCAGCTTAGAAGGCAGGGGCGAGCAGTACTTC
TRBV19	-	-	TRBJ1-1	CASIRFGTEAFF	TGTGCCAGTATTAGGTTCGGGACTGAAGCTTTCTTT
TRBV5-8	-	TRBD1	TRBJ1-2	CASSFRDREDYGYTF	TGTGCCAGCAGCTTCCGGGACAGGGAGGACTATGGCTACACCTTC
TRBV5-1	-	TRBD1	TRBJ2-2	CASSAYRGSGELFF	TGCGCCAGCAGCGCCTACAGGGGGAGCGGGGAGCTGTTTTTT
TRBV4-1	-	-	TRBJ1-6	CASSRPTGNSPLHF	TGCGCCAGCAGCCGGCCGACTGGGAATTCACCCCTCCACTTT
TRBV2	-	TRBD1	TRBJ1-5	CASSGQGSGQPQHF	TGTGCCAGCAGCGGACAGGGGTCGGGGCAGCCCCAGCATTTT
TRBV19	-	-	TRBJ2-2	CASSIGLAKTGELFF	TGTGCCAGTAGTATAGGGTTAGCGAAGACCGGGGAGCTGTTTTTT